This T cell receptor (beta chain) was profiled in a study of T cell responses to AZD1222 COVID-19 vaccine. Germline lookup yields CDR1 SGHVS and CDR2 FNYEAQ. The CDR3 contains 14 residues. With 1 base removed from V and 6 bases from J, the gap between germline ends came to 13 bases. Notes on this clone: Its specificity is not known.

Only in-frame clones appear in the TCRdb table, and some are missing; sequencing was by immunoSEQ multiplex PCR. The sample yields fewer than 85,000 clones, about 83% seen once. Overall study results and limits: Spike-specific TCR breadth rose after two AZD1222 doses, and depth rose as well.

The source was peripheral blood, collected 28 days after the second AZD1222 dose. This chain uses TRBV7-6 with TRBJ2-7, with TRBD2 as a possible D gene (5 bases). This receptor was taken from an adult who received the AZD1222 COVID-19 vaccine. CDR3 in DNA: TGTGCCAGCAGCTTAGACGCCACTAGTGGCGAGCAGTACTTC. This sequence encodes CASSLDATSGEQYF. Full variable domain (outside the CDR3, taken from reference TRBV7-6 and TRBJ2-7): GAGVSQSPRYKVTKRGQDVALRCDPISGHVSLYWYRQALGQGPEFLTYFNYEAQQDKSGLPNDRFSAERPEGSISTLTIQRTEQRDSAMYRCASSLDATSGEQYFGPGTRLTVT.